This TCR beta chain was found in a study of T cells after yellow fever vaccination. Study observations and caveats: A weaker secondary response peaked on day 5, the primary on day 15.

This clonotype appeared many times. As yet, its antigen is unknown. Using its own MiXCR run on the 5' RACE reads, TCRdb lists one record per CDR3 protein. The sample carries 450,000 to 550,000 distinct CDR3 sequences, over 15% recorded once. The germline V and J ends were trimmed by 5 bases and 2 bases, with 10 bases remaining between them. The CDR3 has 13 residues. CDR1 and CDR2 from the germline V gene are MNHNS and SASEGT. The receptor's source is a man younger than 45 who received the YFV17D yellow fever vaccine. The rearrangement joins TRBV6-1 to TRBJ2-7, with D possibly being TRBD1 or TRBD2 (5 bases each). The sequences come from PBMCs, collected 15 days after the yellow fever booster vaccination. CDR3 sequence (DNA): TGTGCCAGCAGTCCCGGGGCTACCTACGAGCAGTACTTC. As protein: CASSPGATYEQYF.